The clone carrying this T cell receptor (beta chain) was seen a single time. Germline V CDR1 and CDR2: WNHNN, SYGVQD (reference sequence). Trimming shortened V by 5 bases and J by 4 bases, and 11 bases separated the two germline ends. CDR3 length: 13 amino acids. This record belongs to a study of blood T cells in healthy people across ages. With a J-beta primer mix and a sample-barcoded 5' primer, a second PCR ran 7 to 11 cycles. From the 5' RACE reads, TCRdb called clonotypes with MiXCR, one entry per CDR3 protein. The repertoire holds over a million distinct CDR3 sequences, 59% seen once, with 5% to 7% in the top ten.

Specimen: blood. This chain joins TRBV10-1 and TRBJ1-2, with D possibly being TRBD1 (6 bases). This receptor was identified in a man aged 18 to 30 in good health. The CDR3 DNA is TGCGCCAGCAGTCCGGACAGCTGCTATGGCTACACCTTC. Amino acid sequence: CASSPDSCYGYTF.